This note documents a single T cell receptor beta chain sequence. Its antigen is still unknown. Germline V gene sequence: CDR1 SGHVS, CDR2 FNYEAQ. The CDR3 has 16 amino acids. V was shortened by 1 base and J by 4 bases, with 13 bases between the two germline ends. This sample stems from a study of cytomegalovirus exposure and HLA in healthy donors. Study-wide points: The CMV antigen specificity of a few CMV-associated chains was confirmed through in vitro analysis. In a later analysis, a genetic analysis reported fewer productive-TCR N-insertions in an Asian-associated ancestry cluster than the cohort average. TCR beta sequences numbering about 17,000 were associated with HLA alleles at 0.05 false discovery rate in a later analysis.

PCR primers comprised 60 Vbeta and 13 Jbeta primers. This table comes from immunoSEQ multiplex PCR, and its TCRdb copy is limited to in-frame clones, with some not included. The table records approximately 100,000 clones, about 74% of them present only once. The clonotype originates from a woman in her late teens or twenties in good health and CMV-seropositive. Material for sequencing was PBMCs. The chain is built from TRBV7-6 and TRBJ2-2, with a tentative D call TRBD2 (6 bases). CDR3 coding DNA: TGTGCCAGCAGCTTAGGACCGGGACTCATCACCGGGGAGCTGTTTTTT. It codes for CASSLGPGLITGELFF.